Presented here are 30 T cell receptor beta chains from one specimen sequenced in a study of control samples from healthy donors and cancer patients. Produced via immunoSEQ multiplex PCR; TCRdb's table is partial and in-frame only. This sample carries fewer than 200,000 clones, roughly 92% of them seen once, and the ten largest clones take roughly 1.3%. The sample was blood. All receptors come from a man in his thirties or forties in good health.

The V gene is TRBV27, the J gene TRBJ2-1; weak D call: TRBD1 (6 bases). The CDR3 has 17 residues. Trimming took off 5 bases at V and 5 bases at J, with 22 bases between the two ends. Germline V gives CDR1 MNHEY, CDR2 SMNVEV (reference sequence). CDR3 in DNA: TGTGCCAGCAGTCAATATTTGGGGGCCTTTATGGACAATGAGCAGTTCTTC. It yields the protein CASSQYLGAFMDNEQFF.

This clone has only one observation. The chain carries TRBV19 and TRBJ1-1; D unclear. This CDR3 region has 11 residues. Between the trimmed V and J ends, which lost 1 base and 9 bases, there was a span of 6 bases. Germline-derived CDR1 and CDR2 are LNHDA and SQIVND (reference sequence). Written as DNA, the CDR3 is TGTGCCAGTAGTATAGGTCCTCAAGCTTTCTTT. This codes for CASSIGPQAFF. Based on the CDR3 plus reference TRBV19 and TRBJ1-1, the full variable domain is DGGITQSPKYLFRKEGQNVTLSCEQNLNHDAMYWYRQDPGQGLRLIYYSQIVNDFQKGDIAEGYSVSREKKESFPLTVTSAQKNPTAFYLCASSIGPQAFFGQGTRLTVV.

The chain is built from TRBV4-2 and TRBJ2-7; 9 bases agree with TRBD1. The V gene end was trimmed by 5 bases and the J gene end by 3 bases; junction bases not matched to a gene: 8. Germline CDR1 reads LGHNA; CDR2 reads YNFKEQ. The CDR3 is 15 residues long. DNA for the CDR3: TGTGCCAGCAGCGGACAACAGGGGGCTGGCTACGAGCAGTACTTC. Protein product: CASSGQQGAGYEQYF.

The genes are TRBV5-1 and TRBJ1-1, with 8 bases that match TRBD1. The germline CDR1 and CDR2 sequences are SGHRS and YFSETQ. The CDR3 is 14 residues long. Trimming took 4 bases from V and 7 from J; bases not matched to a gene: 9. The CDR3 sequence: CASSLRTGLLEAFF. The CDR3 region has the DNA TGCGCCAGCAGCCTAAGGACAGGGCTACTTGAAGCTTTCTTT.

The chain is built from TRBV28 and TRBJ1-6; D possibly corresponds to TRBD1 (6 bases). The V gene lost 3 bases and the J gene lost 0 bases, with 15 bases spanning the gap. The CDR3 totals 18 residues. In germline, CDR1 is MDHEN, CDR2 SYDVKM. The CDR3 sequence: CASSFSQGSLSYNSPLHF. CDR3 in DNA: TGTGCCAGCAGTTTTAGTCAGGGGAGTCTCTCCTATAATTCACCCCTCCACTTT.

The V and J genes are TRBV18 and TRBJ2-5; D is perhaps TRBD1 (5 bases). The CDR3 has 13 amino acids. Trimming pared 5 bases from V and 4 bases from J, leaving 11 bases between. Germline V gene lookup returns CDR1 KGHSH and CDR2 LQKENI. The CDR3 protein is CASSNGQGETQYF. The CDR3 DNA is TGTGCCAGCTCAAATGGGCAGGGAGAGACCCAGTACTTC.

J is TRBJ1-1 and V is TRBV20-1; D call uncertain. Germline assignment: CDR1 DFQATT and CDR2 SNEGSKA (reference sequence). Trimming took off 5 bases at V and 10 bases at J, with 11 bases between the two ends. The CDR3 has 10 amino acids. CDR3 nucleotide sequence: TGCAGTGCTGGACCTTCGGGAGCTTTCTTT. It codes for CSAGPSGAFF.

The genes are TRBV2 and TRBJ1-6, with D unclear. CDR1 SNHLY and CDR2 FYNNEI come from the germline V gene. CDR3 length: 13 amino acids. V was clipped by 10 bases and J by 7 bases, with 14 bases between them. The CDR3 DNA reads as TGTGCCACCACGGCCTCTTCCAATTCACCCCTCCACTTT. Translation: CATTASSNSPLHF.

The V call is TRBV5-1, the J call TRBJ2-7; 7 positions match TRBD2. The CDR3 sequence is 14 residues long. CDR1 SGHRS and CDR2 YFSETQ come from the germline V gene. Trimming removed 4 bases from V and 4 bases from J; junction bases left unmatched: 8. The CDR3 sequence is CASSIGGREYEQYF. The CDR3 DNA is TGCGCCAGCAGCATCGGCGGGAGAGAGTACGAGCAGTACTTC.

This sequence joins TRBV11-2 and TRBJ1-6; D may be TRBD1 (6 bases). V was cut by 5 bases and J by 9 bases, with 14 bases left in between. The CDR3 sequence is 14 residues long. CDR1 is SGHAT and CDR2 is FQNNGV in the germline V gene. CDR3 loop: CASSPIDRSSPLHF. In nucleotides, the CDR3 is TGTGCCAGCAGCCCCATAGACAGGTCTTCACCCCTCCACTTT.

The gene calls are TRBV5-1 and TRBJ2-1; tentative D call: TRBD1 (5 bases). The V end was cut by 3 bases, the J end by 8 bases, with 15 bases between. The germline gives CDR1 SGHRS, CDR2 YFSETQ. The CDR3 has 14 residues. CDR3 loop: CASSSLRVFDEQFF. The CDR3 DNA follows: TGCGCCAGCAGCTCGCTCAGGGTGTTTGATGAGCAGTTCTTC.

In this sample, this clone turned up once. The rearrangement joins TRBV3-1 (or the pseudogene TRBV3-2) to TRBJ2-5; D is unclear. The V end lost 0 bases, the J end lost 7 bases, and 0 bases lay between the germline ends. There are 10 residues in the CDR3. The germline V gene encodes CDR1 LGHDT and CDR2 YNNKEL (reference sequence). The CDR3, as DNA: TGTGCCAGCAGCCAAGAGACCCAGTACTTC. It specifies CASSQETQYF.

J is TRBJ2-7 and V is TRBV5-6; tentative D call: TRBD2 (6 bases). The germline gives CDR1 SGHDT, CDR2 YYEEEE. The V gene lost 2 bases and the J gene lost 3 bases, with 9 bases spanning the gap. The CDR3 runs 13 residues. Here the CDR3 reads CASSFSGGYEQYF. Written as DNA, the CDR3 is TGTGCCAGCAGCTTCTCCGGGGGCTACGAGCAGTACTTC. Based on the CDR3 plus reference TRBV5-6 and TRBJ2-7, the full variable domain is DAGVTQSPTHLIKTRGQQVTLRCSPKSGHDTVSWYQQALGQGPQFIFQYYEEEERQRGNFPDRFSGHQFPNYSSELNVNALLLGDSALYLCASSFSGGYEQYFGPGTRLTVT.

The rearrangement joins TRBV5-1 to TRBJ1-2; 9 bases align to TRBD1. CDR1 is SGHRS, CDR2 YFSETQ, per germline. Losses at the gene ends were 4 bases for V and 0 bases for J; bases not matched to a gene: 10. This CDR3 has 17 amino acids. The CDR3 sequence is CASSPGTGWGSNYGYTF. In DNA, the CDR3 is TGCGCCAGCAGCCCCGGGACAGGGTGGGGTTCTAACTATGGCTACACCTTC.

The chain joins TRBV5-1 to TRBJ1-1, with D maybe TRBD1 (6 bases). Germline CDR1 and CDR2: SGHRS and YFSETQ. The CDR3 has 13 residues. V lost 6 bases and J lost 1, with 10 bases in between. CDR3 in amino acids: CASTTGANTEAFF. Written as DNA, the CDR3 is TGCGCCAGCACCACGGGGGCGAACACTGAAGCTTTCTTT.

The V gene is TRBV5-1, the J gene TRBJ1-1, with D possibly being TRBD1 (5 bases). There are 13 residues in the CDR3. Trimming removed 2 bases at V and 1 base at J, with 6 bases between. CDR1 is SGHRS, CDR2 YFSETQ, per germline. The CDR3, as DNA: TGCGCCAGCAGCTTCACAGGGAACACTGAAGCTTTCTTT. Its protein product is CASSFTGNTEAFF. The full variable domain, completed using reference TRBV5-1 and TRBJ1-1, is KAGVTQTPRYLIKTRGQQVTLSCSPISGHRSVSWYQQTPGQGLQFLFEYFSETQRNKGNFPGRFSGRQFSNSRSEMNVSTLELGDSALYLCASSFTGNTEAFFGQGTRLTVV.

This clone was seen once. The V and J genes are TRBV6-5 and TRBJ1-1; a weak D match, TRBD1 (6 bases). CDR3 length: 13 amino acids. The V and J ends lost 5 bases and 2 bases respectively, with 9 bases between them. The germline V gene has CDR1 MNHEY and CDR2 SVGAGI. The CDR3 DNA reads TGTGCCAGCAGTCTACAGGGCAACACTGAAGCTTTCTTT. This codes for CASSLQGNTEAFF.

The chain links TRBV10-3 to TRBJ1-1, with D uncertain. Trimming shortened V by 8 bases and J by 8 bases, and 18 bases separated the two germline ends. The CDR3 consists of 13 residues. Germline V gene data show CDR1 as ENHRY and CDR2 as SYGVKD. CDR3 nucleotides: TGTGCCATCGCCCCCCGAGGGAGTAACGAAGCTTTCTTT. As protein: CAIAPRGSNEAFF.

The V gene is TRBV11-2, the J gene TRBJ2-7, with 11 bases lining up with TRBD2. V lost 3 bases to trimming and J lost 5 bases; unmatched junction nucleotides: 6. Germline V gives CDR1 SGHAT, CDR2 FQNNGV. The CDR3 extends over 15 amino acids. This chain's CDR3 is CASSFTSGSYDEQYF. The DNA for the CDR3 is TGTGCCAGCAGCTTTACTAGCGGGAGCTACGACGAGCAGTACTTC.

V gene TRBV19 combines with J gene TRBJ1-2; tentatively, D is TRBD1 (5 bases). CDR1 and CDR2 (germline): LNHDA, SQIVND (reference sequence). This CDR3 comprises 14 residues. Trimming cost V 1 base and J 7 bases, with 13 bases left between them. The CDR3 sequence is CASSIVEGARGYTF. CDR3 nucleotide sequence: TGTGCCAGTAGTATAGTAGAAGGGGCTCGTGGCTACACCTTC. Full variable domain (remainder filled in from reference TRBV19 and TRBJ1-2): DGGITQSPKYLFRKEGQNVTLSCEQNLNHDAMYWYRQDPGQGLRLIYYSQIVNDFQKGDIAEGYSVSREKKESFPLTVTSAQKNPTAFYLCASSIVEGARGYTFGSGTRLTVV.

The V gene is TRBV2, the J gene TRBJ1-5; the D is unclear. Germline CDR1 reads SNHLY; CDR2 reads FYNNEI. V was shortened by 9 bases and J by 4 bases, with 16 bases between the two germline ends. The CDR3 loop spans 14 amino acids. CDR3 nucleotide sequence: TGTGCCAGTGTTAGGGCAGATCCGAATCAGCCCCAGCATTTT. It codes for CASVRADPNQPQHF.

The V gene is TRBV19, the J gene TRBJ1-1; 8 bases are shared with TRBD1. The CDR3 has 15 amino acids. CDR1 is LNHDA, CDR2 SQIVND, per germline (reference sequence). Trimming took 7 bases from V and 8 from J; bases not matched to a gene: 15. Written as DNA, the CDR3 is TGTGCCAGTAATTCTAAGGACAGGGCACCGATCGAAGCTTTCTTT. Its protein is CASNSKDRAPIEAFF.

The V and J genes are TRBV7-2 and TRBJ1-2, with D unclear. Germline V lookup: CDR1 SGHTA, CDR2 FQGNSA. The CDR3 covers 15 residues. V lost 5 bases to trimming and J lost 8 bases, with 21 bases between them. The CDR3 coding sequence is TGTGCCAGCAGCCCTTCAACAGAGCCCAGCGGAGGCTACACCTTC. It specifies CASSPSTEPSGGYTF.

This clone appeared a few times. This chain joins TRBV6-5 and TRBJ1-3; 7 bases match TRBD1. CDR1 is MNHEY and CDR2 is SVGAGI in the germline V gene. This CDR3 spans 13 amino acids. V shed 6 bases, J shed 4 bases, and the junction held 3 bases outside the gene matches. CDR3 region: CASRDRFGNTIYF. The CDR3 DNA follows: TGTGCCAGCAGGGACAGGTTCGGAAACACCATATATTTT.

CDR3 in amino acids: CATREGGAGYTF. The CDR3 DNA is TGTGCCACCCGTGAGGGGGGCGCGGGCTACACCTTC. The genes are TRBV10-3 and TRBJ1-2, with a weak D call TRBD1 (6 bases). Trimming took 10 bases from V and 8 from J, leaving 17 bases between them. CDR1 is ENHRY and CDR2 is SYGVKD in the germline V gene. The CDR3 loop spans 12 amino acids.

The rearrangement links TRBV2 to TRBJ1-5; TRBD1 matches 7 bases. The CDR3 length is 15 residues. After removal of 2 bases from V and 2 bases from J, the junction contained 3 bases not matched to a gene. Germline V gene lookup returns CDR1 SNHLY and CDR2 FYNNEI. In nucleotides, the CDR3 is TGTGCCAGCAGTGAATGGACAGGTGGCAATCAGCCCCAGCATTTT. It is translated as CASSEWTGGNQPQHF. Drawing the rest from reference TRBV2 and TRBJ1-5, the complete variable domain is EPEVTQTPSHQVTQMGQEVILRCVPISNHLYFYWYRQILGQKVEFLVSFYNNEISEKSEIFDDQFSVERPDGSNFTLKIRSTKLEDSAMYFCASSEWTGGNQPQHFGDGTRLSIL.

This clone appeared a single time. The CDR3 DNA follows: TGTGCCAGCAGCTTATTTCTGGGCATGAACACCGGGGAGCTGTTTTTT. Translated, it gives CASSLFLGMNTGELFF. J is TRBJ2-2 and V is TRBV7-9; D is ambiguous. The germline V gene has CDR1 SEHNR and CDR2 FQNEAQ (reference sequence). The CDR3 runs to 16 residues. Trimming shortened V by 2 bases and J by 1 base, and 11 bases separated the two germline ends.

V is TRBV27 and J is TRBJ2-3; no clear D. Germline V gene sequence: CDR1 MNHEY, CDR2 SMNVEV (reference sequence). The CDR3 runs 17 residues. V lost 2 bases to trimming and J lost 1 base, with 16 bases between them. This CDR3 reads CASSLPLGSGGTDTQYF. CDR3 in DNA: TGTGCCAGCAGTTTACCTCTAGGGTCCGGTGGCACAGATACGCAGTATTTT.

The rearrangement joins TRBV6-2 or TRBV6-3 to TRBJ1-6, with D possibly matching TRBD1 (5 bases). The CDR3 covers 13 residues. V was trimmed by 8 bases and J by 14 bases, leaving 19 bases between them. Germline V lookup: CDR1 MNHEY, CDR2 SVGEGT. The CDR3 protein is CASGRRGFISLHF. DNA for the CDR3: TGTGCCAGCGGCCGTCGGGGCTTCATATCCCTCCACTTT.

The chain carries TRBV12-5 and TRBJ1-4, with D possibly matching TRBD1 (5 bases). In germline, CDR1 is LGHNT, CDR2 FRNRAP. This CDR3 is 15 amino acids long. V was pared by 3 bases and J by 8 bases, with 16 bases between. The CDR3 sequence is CASGLSRDFQEKLFF. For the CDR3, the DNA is TGTGCTAGTGGTTTATCAAGGGACTTTCAAGAAAAACTGTTTTTT.